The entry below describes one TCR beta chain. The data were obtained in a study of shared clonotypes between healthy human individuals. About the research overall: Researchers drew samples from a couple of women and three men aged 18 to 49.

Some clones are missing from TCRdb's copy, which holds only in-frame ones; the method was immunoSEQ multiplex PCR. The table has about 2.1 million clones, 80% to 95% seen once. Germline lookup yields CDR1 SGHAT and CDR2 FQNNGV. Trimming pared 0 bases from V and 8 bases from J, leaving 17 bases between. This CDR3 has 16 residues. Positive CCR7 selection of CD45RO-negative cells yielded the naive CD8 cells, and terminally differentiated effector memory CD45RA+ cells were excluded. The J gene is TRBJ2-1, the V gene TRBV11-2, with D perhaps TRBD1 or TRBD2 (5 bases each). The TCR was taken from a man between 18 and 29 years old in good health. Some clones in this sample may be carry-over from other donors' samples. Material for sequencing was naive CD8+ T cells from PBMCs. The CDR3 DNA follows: TGTGCCAGCAGCTTAGATGTGGTGGGGGAGTCCCATGAGCAGTTCTTC. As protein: CASSLDVVGESHEQFF.